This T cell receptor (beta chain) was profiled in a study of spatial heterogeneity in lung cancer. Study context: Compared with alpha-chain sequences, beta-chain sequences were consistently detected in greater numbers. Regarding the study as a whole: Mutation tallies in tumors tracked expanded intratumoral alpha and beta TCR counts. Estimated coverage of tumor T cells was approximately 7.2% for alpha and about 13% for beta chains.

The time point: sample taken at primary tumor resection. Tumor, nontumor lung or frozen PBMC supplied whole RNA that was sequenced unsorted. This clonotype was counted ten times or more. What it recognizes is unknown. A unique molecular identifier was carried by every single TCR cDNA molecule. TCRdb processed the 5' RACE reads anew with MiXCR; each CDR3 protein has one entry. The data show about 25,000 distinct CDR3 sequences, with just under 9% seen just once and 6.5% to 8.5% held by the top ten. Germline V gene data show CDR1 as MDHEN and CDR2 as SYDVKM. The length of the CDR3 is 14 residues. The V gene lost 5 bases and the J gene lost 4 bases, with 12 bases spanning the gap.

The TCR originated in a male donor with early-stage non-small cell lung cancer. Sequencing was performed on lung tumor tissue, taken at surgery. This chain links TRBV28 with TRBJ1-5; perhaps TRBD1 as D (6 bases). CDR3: CASSPRTANQPQHF. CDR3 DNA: TGTGCCAGCAGTCCTAGGACAGCTAATCAGCCCCAGCATTTT. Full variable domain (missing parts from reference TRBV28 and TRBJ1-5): DVKVTQSSRYLVKRTGEKVFLECVQDMDHENMFWYRQDPGLGLRLIYFSYDVKMKEKGDIPEGYSVSREKKERFSLILESASTNQTSMYLCASSPRTANQPQHFGDGTRLSIL.